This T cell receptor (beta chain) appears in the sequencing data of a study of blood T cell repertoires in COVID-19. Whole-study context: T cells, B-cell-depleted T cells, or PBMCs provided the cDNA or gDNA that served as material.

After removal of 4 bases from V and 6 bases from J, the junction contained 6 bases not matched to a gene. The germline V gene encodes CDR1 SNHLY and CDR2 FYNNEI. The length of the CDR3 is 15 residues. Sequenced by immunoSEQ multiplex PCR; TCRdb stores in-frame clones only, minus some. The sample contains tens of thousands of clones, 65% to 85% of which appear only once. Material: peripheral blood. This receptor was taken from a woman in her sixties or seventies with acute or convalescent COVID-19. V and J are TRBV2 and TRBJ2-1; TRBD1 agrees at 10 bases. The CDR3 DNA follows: TGTGCCAGCAGTGCTGACAGGGGGCGCGGCAATGAGCAGTTCTTC. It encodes CASSADRGRGNEQFF. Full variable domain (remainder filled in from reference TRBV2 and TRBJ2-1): EPEVTQTPSHQVTQMGQEVILRCVPISNHLYFYWYRQILGQKVEFLVSFYNNEISEKSEIFDDQFSVERPDGSNFTLKIRSTKLEDSAMYFCASSADRGRGNEQFFGPGTRLTVL.